The clone carrying this T cell receptor (beta chain) was seen ten or more times. Library preparation (for TCRbeta) was performed with unique molecular identifiers. TCRdb re-analysed the PCR reads in MiXCR, keeping a single row per CDR3 protein. The sample holds roughly 300,000 distinct CDR3 sequences; approximately 10% are singletons and the top ten take 2% to 3%. The data are from a study of T-cell reconstitution after alpha-beta-depleted transplantation in children. The length of the CDR3 is 14 residues. Per the germline V gene, CDR1 is SGDLS and CDR2 is YYNGEE. Trimming stripped 0 bases from V and 3 bases from J, with 9 bases between.

Specimen: PBMCs from the stem cell graft donor, collected from the stem cell graft. This sequence originates from a human donor who donated a stem cell graft to a child with acute lymphoblastic leukemia. This sequence joins TRBV9 and TRBJ1-1; D not certain. This CDR3 reads CASSVAMDDTEAFF. As DNA, the CDR3 is TGTGCCAGCAGCGTAGCGATGGACGACACTGAAGCTTTCTTT.